The 9 T cell receptor beta chains below come from one sample, sequenced in a study of tumor and adjacent non-tumor tissue in lung cancer. TCRbeta libraries were built with three rounds of nested PCR, modified from ARM-PCR. MiXCR, applied by TCRdb to the multiplex PCR reads, yields one record per CDR3 protein. This table has around 39,000 distinct CDR3 sequences, 60% appearing once. No cell sorting was done before RNA was extracted from the tissue. This non-tumor lung sample came from over 3 cm beyond the tumor edge. The sequenced material came from distant non-tumor lung tissue. All receptors derive from a man aged 50 to 59 with non-small cell lung cancer.

A remark on this clonotype: This may come from a read error, since a much larger clone is one base off. This chain connects TRBV13 to TRBJ2-3; a possible D gene is TRBD1 (5 bases). Germline assignment: CDR1 PRHDT and CDR2 FYEKMQ (reference sequence). The CDR3 sequence is 13 residues long. CDR3 residues: CASRSTGTDTQCF. In DNA, the CDR3 is TGTGCCAGCAGGTCAACAGGAACAGATACGCAGTGTTTT.

As to this clonotype: A read error may account for a junction end that differs from germline. The chain joins TRBV6-1 to TRBJ1-6; no clear D gene. Germline assignment: CDR1 MNHNS and CDR2 SASEGT. The CDR3 has 18 residues. The CDR3 protein is CASSEACEGGQGNSPLHF. The CDR3 DNA sequence: TGTGCTAGCAGTGAAGCGTGTGAGGGAGGTCAAGGGAATTCACCCCTCCACTTT.

As concerns this clonotype: No conserved phenylalanine or tryptophan is present at the end of the CDR3, so a read error is the likely explanation. The chain joins TRBV30 to TRBJ2-7; a weak D match, TRBD1 (5 bases). Germline CDR1 reads GTSNPN; CDR2 reads SVGIG (reference sequence). The V gene lost 1 base and the J gene lost 2 bases, with 15 bases spanning the gap. The CDR3 is made up of 15 amino acids. Here the CDR3 reads CAWSATRTPPYEQYL. Here the CDR3 DNA reads TGTGCCTGGAGTGCTACCAGGACACCCCCCTACGAGCAGTACCTC.

Points on this clonotype: A clone one base away is much larger, so this may be a read error. V and J are TRBV28 and TRBJ2-7; weak D call: TRBD2 (6 bases). The CDR3 is 12 residues long. Germline V lookup: CDR1 MDHEN, CDR2 SYDVKM. The germline V and J ends were trimmed by 8 bases and 7 bases, with 15 bases remaining between them. The CDR3 region has the DNA TGTGCCAGCGGAGGAGGGTACGGGGAGCAGTACTTC. This gives the protein CASGGGYGEQYF.

This clonotype was counted a few times. The chain carries TRBV5-8 and TRBJ2-1; 8 nucleotides line up with TRBD2. The CDR3 runs 17 residues. Per the germline V gene, CDR1 is SGHTS and CDR2 is YDEGEE. V was pared by 4 bases and J by 0 bases, with 9 bases of the junction left unmatched. The CDR3 loop reads CASSPLLSGSSYNEQFF. The CDR3 nucleotides read TGTGCCAGCAGCCCCCTGTTGAGCGGGAGCTCCTACAATGAGCAGTTCTTC.

V gene TRBV20-1 combines with J gene TRBJ2-1; 11 positions agree with TRBD2. V shed 5 bases, J shed 8 bases, and the junction held 8 bases outside the gene matches. CDR1 DFQATT and CDR2 SNEGSKA come from the germline V gene (reference sequence). The CDR3 sequence is 14 residues long. The DNA of the CDR3 is TGCAGTGCTTCTAGCGGGGGGCCCGTGGATGAGCAGTTCTTC. This translates into CSASSGGPVDEQFF.

Comments on this clonotype: The junction departs from the called germline gene at one end, perhaps through a read error. The rearrangement links TRBV30 to TRBJ2-1; 8 bases fit TRBD2. The CDR3 is 12 amino acids. Per germline, CDR1 GTSNPN and CDR2 SVGIG (reference sequence). The CDR3 sequence is CVWNPQREIQFF. The CDR3 DNA reads as TGTGTCTGGAATCCCCAGCGGGAGATACAGTTCTTC.

In this sample, this clonotype turned up a few times. The genes are TRBV28 and TRBJ2-1; perhaps D is TRBD1 or TRBD2 (5 bases each). Germline-derived CDR1 and CDR2 are MDHEN and SYDVKM. The CDR3 is 16 residues long. V lost 6 bases and J lost 1, with 16 bases in between. CDR3 coding DNA: TGTGCCAGCAGCCCCCCCGGGACGTTATCCTACAATGAGCAGTTCTTC. This sequence encodes CASSPPGTLSYNEQFF.

This clonotype showed up many times. The chain combines TRBV5-6 with TRBJ2-7, with 11 bases that match TRBD2. The ends lost 6 bases at V and 0 bases at J; junction bases unmatched: 5. Germline V gene sequence: CDR1 SGHDT, CDR2 YYEEEE. This CDR3 has 15 residues. The CDR3 DNA reads as TGTGCCAGCACCGAAACTAGCGGGGGCTCCTACGAGCAGTACTTC. Protein: CASTETSGGSYEQYF.